Presented here are 5 T cell receptor beta chains from one specimen sequenced in a study of OX40 agonist ivuxolimab in advanced cancers. Profiling relied on immunoSEQ multiplex PCR, and the TCRdb table lists in-frame clones only, not all of them. The data show 60,000 to 70,000 clones, roughly four fifths seen once. Material: CD4+ or CD8+ T cells sorted from blood, obtained in a trial of the OX40 agonist ivuxolimab. The receptors originated from an adult with an advanced solid tumor such as melanoma, head and neck, liver or kidney cancer.

The V and J genes are TRBV12-5 and TRBJ1-5; no definite D call. V shed 6 bases and J shed 7 bases, with 13 bases lying between them. This CDR3 spans 13 amino acids. The germline V gene has CDR1 LGHNT and CDR2 FRNRAP. The CDR3 sequence is CASGLEPGQPQHF. The CDR3 nucleotides are TGTGCTAGTGGACTCGAACCCGGGCAGCCCCAGCATTTT.

This chain uses TRBV29-1 with TRBJ1-2; D gene ambiguous. The germline CDR1 and CDR2 sequences are SQVTM and ANQGSEA. The CDR3 extends over 13 amino acids. V was clipped by 0 bases and J by 8 bases, with 13 bases between them. In DNA form, the CDR3 reads TGCAGCGTTGAAGATGTTAGGGATCGGGGCTACACCTTC. This codes for CSVEDVRDRGYTF.

The chain recombines TRBV7-9 with TRBJ2-7; 8 bases fit TRBD2. Germline CDR1 SEHNR, CDR2 FQNEAQ (reference sequence). This CDR3 comprises 13 residues. Trimming cost V 7 bases and J 1 base; bases outside gene matches: 3. Here the CDR3 DNA reads TGTGCCAGCATCTCTAGCGGGTCCTACGAGCAGTACTTC. Its protein product is CASISSGSYEQYF.

The V and J genes are TRBV7-8 and TRBJ2-2, with D tentatively TRBD2 (5 bases). V gave up 6 bases and J gave up 4 bases, with 15 bases separating them. CDR3 length: 15 amino acids. Looked up from germline, CDR1 is SGHVS and CDR2 is FQNEAQ. The CDR3 spells CASRPLEVGTGELFF. For the CDR3, the DNA is TGTGCCAGCAGACCCTTGGAGGTCGGCACCGGGGAGCTGTTTTTT.

This sequence joins TRBV5-1 and TRBJ1-2; D possibly corresponds to TRBD1 (5 bases). The CDR3 extends over 14 amino acids. Germline values: CDR1 SGHRS, CDR2 YFSETQ. The germline V and J ends were trimmed by 5 bases and 5 bases, with 16 bases remaining between them. The CDR3 loop reads CASRPGPTSYGYTF. In DNA, the CDR3 is TGCGCCAGCAGGCCGGGACCTACTAGTTATGGCTACACCTTC.